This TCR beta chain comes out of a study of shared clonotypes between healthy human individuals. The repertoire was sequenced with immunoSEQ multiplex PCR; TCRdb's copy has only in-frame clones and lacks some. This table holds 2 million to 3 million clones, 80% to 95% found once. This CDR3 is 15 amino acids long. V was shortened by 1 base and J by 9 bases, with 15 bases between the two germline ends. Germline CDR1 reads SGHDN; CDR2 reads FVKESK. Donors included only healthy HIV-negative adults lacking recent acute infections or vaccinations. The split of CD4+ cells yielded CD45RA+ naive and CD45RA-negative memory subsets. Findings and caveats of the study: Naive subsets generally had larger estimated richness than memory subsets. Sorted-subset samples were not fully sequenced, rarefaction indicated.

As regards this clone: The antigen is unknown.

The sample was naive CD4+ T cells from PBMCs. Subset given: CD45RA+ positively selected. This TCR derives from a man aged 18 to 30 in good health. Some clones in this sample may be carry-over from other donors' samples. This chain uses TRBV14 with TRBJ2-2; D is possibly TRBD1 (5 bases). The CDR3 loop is CASSQVDVQARELFF. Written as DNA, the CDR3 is TGTGCCAGCAGCCAAGTCGATGTACAGGCCCGGGAGCTGTTTTTT.